The rows below give T cell receptor beta chains drawn from one sample of a study of T cell responses to AZD1222 COVID-19 vaccine. Produced via immunoSEQ multiplex PCR; TCRdb's table is partial and in-frame only. The data contain more than 90,000 clones, roughly 90% of them singletons. Sequencing was performed on peripheral blood, taken 28 days after the second AZD1222 dose. The origin of the receptors is an adult who received the AZD1222 COVID-19 vaccine. The CDR3 runs from the conserved cysteine through the conserved F or W. D genes are given only for firm matches. Expanded clones get a size class; other rows say once, few or many, or leave the size out.

v_call: TRBV12-5
j_call: TRBJ2-2
clone_size: few
d_call: TRBD1
cdr3_nt: TGTGCTAGTGCCCGGGACAGGGGAGGGACCGGGGAGCTGTTTTTT
cdr3_aa: CASARDRGGTGELFF

v_call: TRBV5-1
j_call: TRBJ1-1
clone_size: NA
d_call: NA
cdr3_nt: TGCGCCAGCAGCCCAGGGACAATCCGGAACACTGAAGCTTTCTTT
cdr3_aa: CASSPGTIRNTEAFF

v_call: TRBV12-3/TRBV12-4
j_call: TRBJ1-2
clone_size: few
d_call: NA
cdr3_nt: TGTGCCAGCAGCTTGGGCCAATGGTACGGCTACACCTTC
cdr3_aa: CASSLGQWYGYTF

v_call: TRBV11-3
j_call: TRBJ1-6
clone_size: once
d_call: TRBD1
cdr3_nt: TGTGCCAGCAGCTCACAGGGGAATTCACCCCTCCACTTT
cdr3_aa: CASSSQGNSPLHF

v_call: TRBV5-1
j_call: TRBJ2-2
clone_size: NA
d_call: NA
cdr3_nt: TGCGCCAGCAGCTTGGGACAGGTGGGGATCGGGGAGCTGTTTTTT
cdr3_aa: CASSLGQVGIGELFF

v_call: TRBV27
j_call: TRBJ1-1
clone_size: NA
d_call: NA
cdr3_nt: TGTGCCAGCAGTCCTTGGGCCCGACGGGACACTGAAGCTTTCTTT
cdr3_aa: CASSPWARRDTEAFF

v_call: TRBV2
j_call: TRBJ2-2
clone_size: NA
d_call: TRBD2
cdr3_nt: TGTGCCAGCAGTGAACTGGGACTAGACGTATCGGGGGAGCTGTTTTTT
cdr3_aa: CASSELGLDVSGELFF

v_call: TRBV14
j_call: TRBJ2-1
clone_size: NA
d_call: TRBD2
cdr3_nt: TGTGCCAGCAGCCAACAGGGACTAGCGGGATTTAATGAGCAGTTCTTC
cdr3_aa: CASSQQGLAGFNEQFF

v_call: TRBV20-1
j_call: TRBJ2-7
clone_size: few
d_call: NA
cdr3_nt: TGCAGTGCTACAGGACTGAACGAGCAGTACTTC
cdr3_aa: CSATGLNEQYF

v_call: TRBV5-1
j_call: TRBJ1-1
clone_size: NA
d_call: NA
cdr3_nt: TGCGCCAGCGCACAGGAGTACACTGAAGCTTTCTTT
cdr3_aa: CASAQEYTEAFF

v_call: TRBV19
j_call: TRBJ2-1
clone_size: once
d_call: NA
cdr3_nt: TGTGCCAGTAGTCCCGAGGACTTCTCCTACAATGAGCAGTTCTTC
cdr3_aa: CASSPEDFSYNEQFF

v_call: TRBV28
j_call: TRBJ1-1
clone_size: NA
d_call: NA
cdr3_nt: TGTGCCAGCAGTCCCCCCCAGGGGTTCGGAACTGAAGCTTTCTTT
cdr3_aa: CASSPPQGFGTEAFF

v_call: TRBV6-5
j_call: TRBJ1-1
clone_size: NA
d_call: NA
cdr3_nt: TGTGCCAGCACCGCGGACGGATCCAGAGCTTTCTTT
cdr3_aa: CASTADGSRAFF

v_call: TRBV18
j_call: TRBJ1-3
clone_size: NA
d_call: NA
cdr3_nt: TGTGCCAGCTCATCCGGGACGGTAAACACCATATATTTT
cdr3_aa: CASSSGTVNTIYF

v_call: TRBV19
j_call: TRBJ1-1
clone_size: NA
d_call: NA
cdr3_nt: TGTGCCAGTATCGACGGGATTACGAACACTGAAGCTTTCTTT
cdr3_aa: CASIDGITNTEAFF

v_call: TRBV5-6
j_call: TRBJ2-3
clone_size: NA
d_call: NA
cdr3_nt: TGTGCCAGCAGCCCCGGGACTCCCTCTGCTACGCAGTATTTT
cdr3_aa: CASSPGTPSATQYF

v_call: TRBV19
j_call: TRBJ1-2
clone_size: once
d_call: TRBD1
cdr3_nt: TGTGCCAGTAGTATCAGAGGGGGCCGCCCGTCTAACTATGGCTACACCTTC
cdr3_aa: CASSIRGGRPSNYGYTF

v_call: TRBV4-1
j_call: TRBJ1-5
clone_size: NA
d_call: NA
cdr3_nt: TGCGCCAGCAGCCAAGAGGGTGCGGGGCAGCCCCAGCATTTT
cdr3_aa: CASSQEGAGQPQHF

v_call: TRBV18
j_call: TRBJ2-7
clone_size: NA
d_call: NA
cdr3_nt: TGTGCCAGCTCACCAGACCCCAGGGCCGAGCAGTACTTC
cdr3_aa: CASSPDPRAEQYF

v_call: TRBV19
j_call: TRBJ1-2
clone_size: NA
d_call: TRBD1
cdr3_nt: TGTGCCAGTAGCTCCGACAGGGGGAACAACTATGGCTACACCTTC
cdr3_aa: CASSSDRGNNYGYTF

v_call: TRBV2
j_call: TRBJ2-7
clone_size: many
d_call: TRBD1
cdr3_nt: TGTGCCAGCAGTGATAACAGGGGCTACGAGCAGTACTTC
cdr3_aa: CASSDNRGYEQYF

v_call: TRBV5-1
j_call: TRBJ1-6
clone_size: NA
d_call: NA
cdr3_nt: TGCGCCAGCAGCTTGTTGGGCGGTTCACCCCTCCACTTT
cdr3_aa: CASSLLGGSPLHF

v_call: TRBV27
j_call: TRBJ2-7
clone_size: NA
d_call: TRBD1
cdr3_nt: TGTGCCAGCAGTTTATATGGGACAGGGTTCGAGCAGTACTTC
cdr3_aa: CASSLYGTGFEQYF

v_call: TRBV6-2/TRBV6-3
j_call: TRBJ1-1
clone_size: NA
d_call: NA
cdr3_nt: TGTGCCAGCAGTTACAGGGCACACACTGAAGCTTTCTTT
cdr3_aa: CASSYRAHTEAFF

v_call: TRBV7-9
j_call: TRBJ2-3
clone_size: NA
d_call: NA
cdr3_nt: TGTGCCAGCAGCTTAGATCTGTCCCGCACAGATACGCAGTATTTT
cdr3_aa: CASSLDLSRTDTQYF

v_call: TRBV7-2
j_call: TRBJ2-7
clone_size: NA
d_call: TRBD2
cdr3_nt: TGTGCCAGCAGCCCGGTCGCGGCGGGAGGAGTCTACGAGCAGTACTTC
cdr3_aa: CASSPVAAGGVYEQYF

v_call: TRBV11-3
j_call: TRBJ2-7
clone_size: NA
d_call: TRBD1
cdr3_nt: TGTGCCAGCAGCCGGGGACAGGGCTACGAGCAGTACTTC
cdr3_aa: CASSRGQGYEQYF

v_call: TRBV12-3/TRBV12-4
j_call: TRBJ1-5
clone_size: NA
d_call: NA
cdr3_nt: TGTGCCAGCACCGCGGCCTCCAATCAGCCCCAGCATTTT
cdr3_aa: CASTAASNQPQHF